This record covers a single T cell receptor beta chain. What it recognizes is unknown. The junction and the germline gene differ at one end; a read error may be behind it. This specimen comes from a study of cytomegalovirus exposure and HLA in healthy donors. Study-level findings and limits: A few CMV-associated chains were confirmed in vitro to be specific for CMV antigens.

Germline CDR1 and CDR2: LNHDA and SQIVND (reference sequence). CDR3 size: 14 residues. The primer mix had 60 Vbeta and 13 Jbeta primers. Profiled with immunoSEQ multiplex PCR; TCRdb holds only in-frame clones, not every one. Among about 130,000 clones listed, 65% to 85% were seen once. V gene TRBV19 combines with J gene TRBJ2-6; D might be TRBD1 (5 bases). Input material: PBMCs. This receptor was obtained from a woman between 40 and 50 years old in good health and CMV-seronegative. CDR3 in DNA: TGTGCCAGTACCGAAGGGGCTGGGGCCAACGGCCTGACTTTC. Translating it yields CASTEGAGANGLTF.